This is a list of T cell receptor beta chains from one sample in a study of shared clonotypes between healthy human individuals. Sequencing was performed with immunoSEQ multiplex PCR; in TCRdb, only in-frame clones are kept and a portion is missing. This table has roughly 2.5 million clones, about 92% appearing once. Sequenced input: naive CD4+ T cells sorted from blood. These receptors all come from a young man in good health. CDR3s include the opening cysteine and the closing phenylalanine or tryptophan. Fields, in order: CDR3 protein, CDR3 DNA, clone size, D gene, V gene, J gene. D genes are given only for firm matches. Size values are once, few and many counts, or a class for expanded clones, and some rows have none.

CDR3 protein: CASSLDVGKAKNIQYF; CDR3 DNA: TGCGCCAGCAGCTTGGACGTTGGCAAAGCCAAAAACATTCAGTACTTC; clone size: NA; D gene: NA; V gene: TRBV5-1; J gene: TRBJ2-4
CDR3 protein: CASSGGSGADTQYF; CDR3 DNA: TGCGCCAGCAGTGGGGGATCTGGGGCAGATACGCAGTATTTT; clone size: NA; D gene: NA; V gene: TRBV10-1; J gene: TRBJ2-3
CDR3 protein: CASSPQGVVDEQYF; CDR3 DNA: TGTGCCAGCAGCCCGCAAGGAGTAGTTGACGAGCAGTACTTC; clone size: NA; D gene: NA; V gene: TRBV11-2; J gene: TRBJ2-7
CDR3 protein: CAWSERRERDFF; CDR3 DNA: TGTGCCTGGAGCGAACGTAGAGAAAGAGATTTCTTT; clone size: NA; D gene: NA; V gene: TRBV30; J gene: TRBJ1-1
CDR3 protein: CASSETRQVYGYTF; CDR3 DNA: TGTGCCAGCAGTGAGACCCGACAGGTCTATGGCTACACCTTC; clone size: NA; D gene: NA; V gene: TRBV2; J gene: TRBJ1-2
CDR3 protein: CASSTGERNQPQHF; CDR3 DNA: TGCGCCAGCAGTACAGGGGAGCGGAATCAGCCCCAGCATTTT; clone size: NA; D gene: TRBD1; V gene: TRBV5-1; J gene: TRBJ1-5
CDR3 protein: CASSQGGNTEAFF; CDR3 DNA: TGTGCCAGCAGCCAGGGGGGGAACACTGAAGCTTTCTTT; clone size: NA; D gene: TRBD1; V gene: TRBV7-9; J gene: TRBJ1-1
CDR3 protein: CAWSAELGGYTF; CDR3 DNA: TGTGCCTGGAGTGCAGAGCTGGGTGGCTACACCTTC; clone size: few; D gene: NA; V gene: TRBV30; J gene: TRBJ1-2
CDR3 protein: CASSRQESTEAFF; CDR3 DNA: TGTGCCAGCAGCCGACAGGAGAGCACTGAAGCTTTCTTT; clone size: NA; D gene: NA; V gene: TRBV6-5; J gene: TRBJ1-1
CDR3 protein: CASSYTAGGYYEQYF; CDR3 DNA: TGTGCCAGCAGTTACACGGCAGGGGGCTACTACGAGCAGTACTTC; clone size: NA; D gene: TRBD1; V gene: TRBV6-6; J gene: TRBJ2-7
CDR3 protein: CASSLAVNTEAFF; CDR3 DNA: TGCGCCAGCAGCTTGGCCGTGAACACTGAAGCTTTCTTT; clone size: NA; D gene: NA; V gene: TRBV5-1; J gene: TRBJ1-1
CDR3 protein: CASSYLQGGKAFF; CDR3 DNA: TGTGCCAGCAGTTACCTCCAGGGGGGGAAAGCTTTCTTT; clone size: NA; D gene: TRBD1; V gene: TRBV6-5; J gene: TRBJ1-1
CDR3 protein: CASSELGQVLNSPLHF; CDR3 DNA: TGTGCCAGCAGTGAACTAGGGCAGGTCCTAAATTCACCCCTCCACTTT; clone size: NA; D gene: NA; V gene: TRBV6-1; J gene: TRBJ1-6
CDR3 protein: CSVIQGSGYTF; CDR3 DNA: TGCAGCGTGATACAGGGCTCTGGCTACACCTTC; clone size: few; D gene: NA; V gene: TRBV29-1; J gene: TRBJ1-2
CDR3 protein: CAWSIGTVNSPLHF; CDR3 DNA: TGTGCCTGGAGTATAGGGACAGTAAATTCACCCCTCCACTTT; clone size: few; D gene: TRBD1; V gene: TRBV30; J gene: TRBJ1-6
CDR3 protein: CASSVRGSYNSPLHF; CDR3 DNA: TGTGCCAGCAGTGTACGGGGCTCCTATAATTCACCCCTCCACTTT; clone size: few; D gene: NA; V gene: TRBV6-1; J gene: TRBJ1-6
CDR3 protein: CASSPTGLEGTDTQYF; CDR3 DNA: TGTGCCAGCAGCCCAACCGGGCTAGAGGGAACCGATACGCAGTATTTT; clone size: NA; D gene: NA; V gene: TRBV2; J gene: TRBJ2-3
CDR3 protein: CASSPGSTYEQFF; CDR3 DNA: TGCGCCAGCAGCCCCGGGTCGACCTATGAGCAGTTCTTC; clone size: NA; D gene: NA; V gene: TRBV5-1; J gene: TRBJ2-1
CDR3 protein: CASSQQGTNEKLFF; CDR3 DNA: TGTGCCAGCAGTCAACAGGGTACTAATGAAAAACTGTTTTTT; clone size: NA; D gene: NA; V gene: TRBV6-1; J gene: TRBJ1-4
CDR3 protein: CASTPRGYNSPLHF; CDR3 DNA: TGTGCCAGCACCCCCAGGGGATATAATTCACCCCTCCACTTT; clone size: NA; D gene: NA; V gene: TRBV28; J gene: TRBJ1-6
CDR3 protein: CASSLGAGANVLTF; CDR3 DNA: TGTGCCAGCAGCTTAGGGGCTGGGGCCAACGTCCTGACTTTC; clone size: NA; D gene: NA; V gene: TRBV7-8; J gene: TRBJ2-6
CDR3 protein: CASSLGQGPNYGYTF; CDR3 DNA: TGTGCCAGCAGCTTGGGACAGGGGCCTAACTATGGCTACACCTTC; clone size: NA; D gene: TRBD1; V gene: TRBV5-4; J gene: TRBJ1-2
CDR3 protein: CASSSTGNGYTF; CDR3 DNA: TGTGCCAGCAGCTCGACAGGGAATGGCTACACCTTC; clone size: few; D gene: TRBD1; V gene: TRBV7-3; J gene: TRBJ1-2
CDR3 protein: CASARDSSETQYF; CDR3 DNA: TGTGCCAGTGCTCGGGACTCCTCGGAGACCCAGTACTTC; clone size: NA; D gene: NA; V gene: TRBV2; J gene: TRBJ2-5
CDR3 protein: CSASGRATDTQYF; CDR3 DNA: TGCAGCGCTAGCGGGAGAGCTACAGATACGCAGTATTTT; clone size: NA; D gene: TRBD2; V gene: TRBV29-1; J gene: TRBJ2-3
CDR3 protein: CASSFLSSGYNEQFF; CDR3 DNA: TGCGCCAGCAGCTTTTTATCTAGCGGCTACAATGAGCAGTTCTTC; clone size: NA; D gene: TRBD2; V gene: TRBV5-1; J gene: TRBJ2-1
CDR3 protein: CAGRTYNEQFF; CDR3 DNA: TGTGCCGGTCGGACTTACAATGAGCAGTTCTTC; clone size: NA; D gene: NA; V gene: TRBV6-4; J gene: TRBJ2-1
CDR3 protein: CASSLGRSASLAFF; CDR3 DNA: TGTGCCAGCAGCCTGGGGAGGTCAGCTTCTCTGGCTTTCTTT; clone size: NA; D gene: NA; V gene: TRBV5-6; J gene: TRBJ1-1
CDR3 protein: CASRWTSAYEQYF; CDR3 DNA: TGCGCCAGCAGATGGACTAGCGCTTACGAGCAGTACTTC; clone size: NA; D gene: TRBD2; V gene: TRBV5-1; J gene: TRBJ2-7
CDR3 protein: CASSLVPGLTYEQYF; CDR3 DNA: TGCGCCAGCAGCTTGGTTCCGGGGTTGACCTACGAGCAGTACTTC; clone size: NA; D gene: NA; V gene: TRBV5-1; J gene: TRBJ2-7
CDR3 protein: CASRSGTSGYTETQYF; CDR3 DNA: TGTGCCAGCAGATCCGGGACTAGCGGGTACACGGAGACCCAGTACTTC; clone size: NA; D gene: TRBD2; V gene: TRBV6-6; J gene: TRBJ2-5
CDR3 protein: CASSWASTFYNEQFF; CDR3 DNA: TGTGCCAGCAGTTGGGCCTCTACTTTCTACAATGAGCAGTTCTTC; clone size: NA; D gene: NA; V gene: TRBV6-5; J gene: TRBJ2-1
CDR3 protein: CASSQAVGGLNTEAFF; CDR3 DNA: TGCGCCAGCAGCCAAGCGGTTGGGGGACTGAACACTGAAGCTTTCTTT; clone size: NA; D gene: NA; V gene: TRBV4-1; J gene: TRBJ1-1
CDR3 protein: CASSPLFDGAFF; CDR3 DNA: TGTGCCAGCAGCCCCCTCTTCGATGGGGCTTTCTTT; clone size: NA; D gene: NA; V gene: TRBV7-8; J gene: TRBJ1-1
CDR3 protein: CASSRKQNNSPLHF; CDR3 DNA: TGTGCCAGCAGTCGGAAACAGAATAATTCACCCCTCCACTTT; clone size: few; D gene: NA; V gene: TRBV25-1; J gene: TRBJ1-6
CDR3 protein: CASSEVANSPLHF; CDR3 DNA: TGTGCCAGCTCAGAGGTTGCTAATTCACCCCTCCACTTT; clone size: NA; D gene: NA; V gene: TRBV27; J gene: TRBJ1-6
CDR3 protein: CASSELGSEQYF; CDR3 DNA: TGTGCCAGCAGTGAATTGGGGTCCGAGCAGTACTTC; clone size: NA; D gene: NA; V gene: TRBV25-1; J gene: TRBJ2-7
CDR3 protein: CSVEGEGQIYGYTF; CDR3 DNA: TGCAGCGTTGAAGGAGAAGGGCAGATCTATGGCTACACCTTC; clone size: NA; D gene: NA; V gene: TRBV29-1; J gene: TRBJ1-2
CDR3 protein: CASSLGTSGGRITDTQYF; CDR3 DNA: TGTGCCAGCAGCTTGGGGACTAGCGGGGGACGGATCACAGATACGCAGTATTTT; clone size: NA; D gene: TRBD2; V gene: TRBV2; J gene: TRBJ2-3
CDR3 protein: CASSTGGSGYAFF; CDR3 DNA: TGTGCCAGCAGCACAGGGGGCAGCGGTTATGCTTTCTTT; clone size: NA; D gene: TRBD1; V gene: TRBV6-5; J gene: TRBJ1-1
CDR3 protein: CACSGQGNTEAFF; CDR3 DNA: TGTGCCTGCTCGGGACAGGGGAACACTGAAGCTTTCTTT; clone size: NA; D gene: TRBD1; V gene: TRBV30; J gene: TRBJ1-1
CDR3 protein: CASRRLAGGPGTGELFF; CDR3 DNA: TGTGCCAGCAGAAGACTAGCGGGGGGGCCGGGCACCGGGGAGCTGTTTTTT; clone size: NA; D gene: TRBD2; V gene: TRBV27; J gene: TRBJ2-2
CDR3 protein: CASRTGTYEQYF; CDR3 DNA: TGTGCCAGCAGGACAGGAACCTACGAGCAGTACTTC; clone size: NA; D gene: NA; V gene: TRBV28; J gene: TRBJ2-7
CDR3 protein: CASSDPGRTNYGYTF; CDR3 DNA: TGTGCCAGCAGTGATCCGGGGAGAACTAACTATGGCTACACCTTC; clone size: NA; D gene: NA; V gene: TRBV25-1; J gene: TRBJ1-2
CDR3 protein: CASSSRGSYTGELFF; CDR3 DNA: TGTGCCAGCAGTTCCAGGGGGTCTTACACCGGGGAGCTGTTTTTT; clone size: NA; D gene: TRBD1; V gene: TRBV6-5; J gene: TRBJ2-2
CDR3 protein: CASTPGDTQYF; CDR3 DNA: TGTGCCAGCACCCCTGGAGATACGCAGTATTTT; clone size: once; D gene: NA; V gene: TRBV7-2; J gene: TRBJ2-3
CDR3 protein: CSCGRALQDQNYGYTF; CDR3 DNA: TGCAGCTGTGGGCGGGCGCTACAAGACCAAAACTATGGCTACACCTTC; clone size: NA; D gene: NA; V gene: TRBV29-1; J gene: TRBJ1-2
CDR3 protein: CASSLQGVNTEAFF; CDR3 DNA: TGTGCCAGCAGCCTACAGGGGGTGAACACTGAAGCTTTCTTT; clone size: NA; D gene: TRBD1; V gene: TRBV11-1; J gene: TRBJ1-1
CDR3 protein: CASSFLSGTNTGELFF; CDR3 DNA: TGTGCCAGCAGCTTCCTTAGCGGGACGAACACCGGGGAGCTGTTTTTT; clone size: NA; D gene: TRBD2; V gene: TRBV7-2; J gene: TRBJ2-2
CDR3 protein: CAISDTISQYF; CDR3 DNA: TGTGCCATCAGTGACACTATATCGCAGTACTTC; clone size: NA; D gene: NA; V gene: TRBV10-3; J gene: TRBJ2-7
CDR3 protein: CASSSSLKETQYF; CDR3 DNA: TGTGCCAGCAGCTCCTCCTTGAAAGAGACCCAGTACTTC; clone size: once; D gene: NA; V gene: TRBV11-3; J gene: TRBJ2-5